This TCR beta chain was obtained from a study of blood T cell repertoires in COVID-19. Study at large: COVID-19 samples, acute and convalescent, were from the United States, Italy and Spain. Nucleic acid was either cDNA or gDNA, and it came from T cells, B-cell-depleted T cells, or PBMCs.

How the authors handled the data: Amplification of reference gene primers was used by the study to estimate nucleated cell counts. This table comes from immunoSEQ multiplex PCR, and its TCRdb copy is limited to in-frame clones, with some not included. That table is the source of V, J and clone size, and D and trimming were worked out from the DNA. Here the sample spans 54,000 or so clones, around 86% being singletons. The CDR3 is 14 residues long. V shed 5 bases, J shed 6 bases, and the junction held 4 bases outside the gene matches. Germline V gene lookup returns CDR1 SGHNT and CDR2 YENEEA. Source material: peripheral blood. The chain recombines TRBV11-3 with TRBJ1-1, with TRBD1 identical over 12 bases. The origin of this receptor is a woman older than 75 with acute or convalescent COVID-19. CDR3: CASSPGTGGAEAFF. CDR3 DNA: TGTGCCAGCAGCCCAGGGACAGGGGGCGCTGAAGCTTTCTTT.